This is a list of T cell receptor beta chains from one sample in a study of T cells after yellow fever vaccination. TCRdb used MiXCR to reprocess the 5' RACE reads, holding one entry per CDR3 protein. The sample includes 350,000 to 450,000 distinct CDR3 sequences, more than 5.5% of them seen just once. The sample was PBMCs, taken 5 days after the yellow fever booster vaccination. The source of these receptors is a man between 25 and 39 years old who received the YFV17D yellow fever vaccine. The CDR3 runs from the conserved cysteine through the conserved F or W. The D gene is left open where the match is weak. A row's size may be missing; if present it is once, few, many or a size class.

v_gene	abundance	j_gene	len	d_gene	CDR3aa	CDR3nt
TRBV7-2	few	TRBJ2-5	12	NA	CATRRGQETQYF	TGTGCCACCAGGCGCGGCCAAGAGACCCAGTACTTC
TRBV15	few	TRBJ1-1	14	NA	CATSKYRENTEAFF	TGTGCCACCAGCAAATACAGGGAGAACACTGAAGCTTTCTTT
TRBV7-2	few	TRBJ2-5	16	TRBD2	CASSLSSSGSGETQYF	TGTGCCAGCAGCTTATCCTCTAGCGGGAGTGGAGAGACCCAGTACTTC
TRBV5-1	many	TRBJ2-1	15	NA	CASSLVPGPGVEQFF	TGCGCCAGCAGCTTGGTACCGGGCCCAGGGGTTGAGCAGTTCTTC
TRBV12-3/TRBV12-4	few	TRBJ2-5	14	NA	CASSLGPGSETQYF	TGTGCCAGCAGTTTGGGGCCGGGCTCAGAGACCCAGTACTTC
TRBV5-1	NA	TRBJ1-1	13	NA	CASSQPVGTEAFF	TGCGCCAGCAGCCAACCGGTGGGCACTGAAGCTTTCTTT
TRBV3-1	NA	TRBJ2-3	17	TRBD2	CASSRLAGSPNTDTQYF	TGTGCCAGCAGCCGTCTAGCGGGATCTCCCAACACAGATACGCAGTATTTT
TRBV7-2	many	TRBJ2-4	18	TRBD2	CASSLAYMASGDNGIQYF	TGTGCCAGCAGCTTAGCGTACATGGCTAGCGGGGATAATGGCATTCAGTACTTC
TRBV28	NA	TRBJ1-2	15	NA	CASMSSGTQGGGYTF	TGTGCCAGCATGTCCTCGGGTACACAGGGCGGTGGCTACACCTTC
TRBV27	many	TRBJ1-4	12	NA	CASSTLTGLLFF	TGTGCCAGCAGTACCCTCACAGGGCTGCTGTTTTTT
TRBV19	few	TRBJ1-5	14	NA	CASSWRAENQPQHF	TGTGCCAGTAGCTGGAGGGCAGAAAATCAGCCCCAGCATTTT
TRBV5-4	NA	TRBJ2-7	16	NA	CASSLNPIYRPYEQYF	TGTGCCAGCAGCTTGAATCCCATTTACCGTCCCTACGAGCAGTACTTC
TRBV7-3	NA	TRBJ2-1	13	NA	CASSLSQDNEQFF	TGTGCCAGCAGCTTATCGCAAGACAATGAGCAGTTCTTC
TRBV10-3	few	TRBJ2-3	13	NA	CAIRRDSTDTQYF	TGTGCCATCAGAAGGGACTCCACAGATACGCAGTATTTT
TRBV4-3	few	TRBJ2-6	17	TRBD1	CASSLTGTASGANVLTF	TGCGCCAGCAGCCTTACCGGGACAGCCTCTGGGGCCAACGTCCTGACTTTC
TRBV25-1	many	TRBJ2-7	12	TRBD1	CASSWDSYEQYF	TGTGCCAGCAGTTGGGACAGCTACGAGCAGTACTTC
TRBV5-5	NA	TRBJ2-7	17	NA	CASSFRIPAERFYEQYF	TGTGCCAGCAGCTTCAGGATTCCAGCGGAGCGATTTTACGAGCAGTACTTC
TRBV6-1	few	TRBJ2-6	15	NA	CASLPLSSGANVLTF	TGTGCCAGCCTTCCCCTCAGCTCTGGGGCCAACGTCCTGACTTTC
TRBV29-1	NA	TRBJ2-3	14	NA	CSVEGTYRTDTQYF	TGCAGCGTTGAAGGGACATACCGCACAGATACGCAGTATTTT
TRBV7-2	few	TRBJ2-2	16	TRBD2	CASSLGGGLTTGELFF	TGTGCCAGCAGCTTAGGTGGGGGACTAACGACCGGGGAGCTGTTTTTT
TRBV4-3	many	TRBJ1-6	17	NA	CASSPALGQPYNSPLHF	TGCGCCAGCAGCCCTGCTCTCGGGCAGCCCTATAATTCACCCCTCCACTTT
TRBV5-1	few	TRBJ2-5	14	TRBD2	CATSSGSVQETQYF	TGCGCCACGTCTAGCGGGAGTGTCCAAGAGACCCAGTACTTC
TRBV29-1	few	TRBJ2-1	14	TRBD2	CSARAGRESNEQFF	TGCAGCGCCCGAGCAGGGCGGGAGAGCAATGAGCAGTTCTTC
TRBV21-1	many	TRBJ2-7	17	NA	CASSNRVAGGFPYEQYF	TGTGCCAGCAGCAACCGAGTAGCGGGAGGGTTTCCCTACGAGCAGTACTTC
TRBV7-2	many	TRBJ2-1	15	TRBD2	CASTSPGLRDGEQFF	TGTGCCAGCACTTCTCCGGGACTACGGGACGGTGAGCAGTTCTTC
TRBV20-1	many	TRBJ2-7	14	TRBD2	CSARVGSGSGEQYF	TGCAGTGCTAGAGTAGGTAGCGGGAGTGGGGAGCAGTACTTC
TRBV30	few	TRBJ2-2	17	NA	CAWSVYGLSANTGELFF	TGTGCCTGGAGTGTATACGGACTTAGCGCGAACACCGGGGAGCTGTTTTTT
TRBV2	few	TRBJ2-7	14	NA	CASSDAGLSYEQYF	TGTGCCAGCAGTGATGCGGGCCTCAGTTACGAGCAGTACTTC
TRBV19	many	TRBJ2-4	14	NA	CASSILDYKNIQYF	TGTGCCAGTAGTATCCTGGACTACAAAAACATTCAGTACTTC
TRBV19	NA	TRBJ2-5	15	TRBD2	CASSRILAGVETQYF	TGTGCCAGTAGCCGAATACTAGCGGGAGTCGAGACCCAGTACTTC
TRBV5-1	few	TRBJ2-7	14	TRBD1	CASSLELTGAEQYF	TGCGCCAGCAGCTTGGAGCTCACAGGGGCCGAGCAGTACTTC
TRBV20-1	NA	TRBJ2-3	12	NA	CSANLGTDTQYF	TGCAGTGCCAACCTAGGCACAGATACGCAGTATTTT
TRBV27	many	TRBJ2-7	13	TRBD2	CASRGSTSGSPNF	TGTGCCAGCAGGGGTTCGACTAGCGGGAGCCCCAACTTC
TRBV30	few	TRBJ2-1	14	NA	CAWIGALSYNEQFF	TGTGCCTGGATTGGGGCTCTCTCCTACAATGAGCAGTTCTTC
TRBV21-1	NA	TRBJ2-2	16	NA	CASSDRQGKNTGELFF	TGTGCCAGCAGCGACCGACAGGGAAAGAACACCGGGGAGCTGTTTTTT
TRBV6-1	many	TRBJ2-5	11	NA	CASSWGETQYF	TGTGCCAGCAGTTGGGGGGAGACCCAGTACTTC
TRBV15	many	TRBJ2-1	16	NA	CATSIKDNLRVNEQFF	TGTGCCACCAGCATAAAGGACAACCTCCGGGTCAATGAGCAGTTCTTC
TRBV20-1	many	TRBJ2-5	15	TRBD2	CSARNSAGGGETQYF	TGCAGTGCTAGAAACTCCGCGGGGGGTGGAGAGACCCAGTACTTC
TRBV15	NA	TRBJ2-7	15	NA	CATSRMDSKIYEQYF	TGTGCCACCAGCAGAATGGACAGTAAGATCTACGAGCAGTACTTC